These T cell receptor beta chains were read from a single sample in a study of T cells in Graves' hyperthyroidism and ophthalmopathy. TCRdb reprocessed the multiplex PCR reads via MiXCR and lists one record per CDR3 protein. Among some 270,000 distinct CDR3 sequences listed, 13% were seen once. Sequencing was performed on blood. These receptors came from a woman in her 30s with Graves' hyperthyroidism that later progressed to Graves' ophthalmopathy. Both conserved end residues are part of each CDR3. Fields, in order: D gene, V gene, clone size, J gene, CDR3 DNA, CDR3 protein. A D gene is named only where the DNA matches it firmly. Size tells how often a clone was seen (once, few, many) or the class of an expanded clone, and some rows leave it out.

D gene: TRBD2; V gene: TRBV5-1; clone size: many; J gene: TRBJ2-5; CDR3 DNA: TGCGCCAGCAGCACGACTAGCGGGAGGGAGACCCAGTACTTC; CDR3 protein: CASSTTSGRETQYF
D gene: -; V gene: TRBV6-2/TRBV6-3; clone size: many; J gene: TRBJ2-5; CDR3 DNA: TGTGCCAGCAGTTACGGACCCGGAGGCGCCCAGTACTTC; CDR3 protein: CASSYGPGGAQYF
D gene: TRBD1; V gene: TRBV3-1; clone size: many; J gene: TRBJ1-1; CDR3 DNA: TGTGCCAGCAGTCCCGGGACAGTATCACTCGGAGCTTTCTTT; CDR3 protein: CASSPGTVSLGAFF
D gene: -; V gene: TRBV6-5; clone size: many; J gene: TRBJ2-3; CDR3 DNA: TGTGCCAGCAGTTACGGGACACCTTATGCGGGGACGCAGTATTTT; CDR3 protein: CASSYGTPYAGTQYF
D gene: -; V gene: TRBV7-6; clone size: -; J gene: TRBJ2-5; CDR3 DNA: TGTGCCAGCAGCTTAGCAGGTGGACAGACCCAGTACTTC; CDR3 protein: CASSLAGGQTQYF
D gene: -; V gene: TRBV20-1; clone size: -; J gene: TRBJ1-2; CDR3 DNA: TGCAGTGCTAGAGACGGGACGGATTATGGCTACACCTTC; CDR3 protein: CSARDGTDYGYTF
D gene: -; V gene: TRBV6-1; clone size: many; J gene: TRBJ1-1; CDR3 DNA: TGTGCCAGCAGTGAGGACGCTCGGGTAGAAGCTTTCTTT; CDR3 protein: CASSEDARVEAFF
D gene: TRBD2; V gene: TRBV10-2; clone size: -; J gene: TRBJ2-4; CDR3 DNA: TGCGCCAGCAGGTGGCGGGAGGGGCACATTCAGTACTTC; CDR3 protein: CASRWREGHIQYF
D gene: TRBD1; V gene: TRBV28; clone size: many; J gene: TRBJ2-1; CDR3 DNA: TGTGCCAGCAGTTTTGGTAGGGGACAGGGCGTTGGTGAGCAGTTCTTC; CDR3 protein: CASSFGRGQGVGEQFF
D gene: -; V gene: TRBV11-2; clone size: many; J gene: TRBJ2-3; CDR3 DNA: TGTGCCAGCAGCTTAGATCCGCGCACAGATACGCAGTATTTT; CDR3 protein: CASSLDPRTDTQYF
D gene: -; V gene: TRBV28; clone size: many; J gene: TRBJ1-3; CDR3 DNA: TGTGCCAGCAGTTTCGTTCTCTCCGGAAACACCATATATTTT; CDR3 protein: CASSFVLSGNTIYF
D gene: -; V gene: TRBV9; clone size: many; J gene: TRBJ1-3; CDR3 DNA: TGTGCCAGCAGCGTAGCTGAGGGTGCTGGAAACACCATATATTTT; CDR3 protein: CASSVAEGAGNTIYF
D gene: -; V gene: TRBV20-1; clone size: many; J gene: TRBJ2-1; CDR3 DNA: TGCAGTGCTAGGTCTTCGGTACTCGATGAGCAGTTCTTC; CDR3 protein: CSARSSVLDEQFF
D gene: -; V gene: TRBV7-8; clone size: many; J gene: TRBJ2-5; CDR3 DNA: TGTGCCAGCAGACAGGGAGGGACCCAGTACTTC; CDR3 protein: CASRQGGTQYF
D gene: TRBD1; V gene: TRBV2; clone size: -; J gene: TRBJ1-5; CDR3 DNA: TGTGCCAGCTGCCCAGACAGGGGAGGCAATCAGCCCCAGCACTTT; CDR3 protein: CASCPDRGGNQPQHF
D gene: -; V gene: TRBV9; clone size: -; J gene: TRBJ2-1; CDR3 DNA: TGTGCCAGCAGCGTAGGGCTGGGGGCCTCCTACAATGAGCAGTTCTTC; CDR3 protein: CASSVGLGASYNEQFF
D gene: -; V gene: TRBV10-3; clone size: many; J gene: TRBJ1-1; CDR3 DNA: TGTGCCATCAGTGAGACGGACACTGAAGCTTTCTTT; CDR3 protein: CAISETDTEAFF
D gene: -; V gene: TRBV18; clone size: -; J gene: TRBJ2-2; CDR3 DNA: TGTGCCAGCTCACCCCAGGGCAGCACCGGGGAGCTGTTTTTT; CDR3 protein: CASSPQGSTGELFF
D gene: -; V gene: TRBV6-2/TRBV6-3; clone size: many; J gene: TRBJ1-1; CDR3 DNA: TGTGCCAGCAGTTACTCGTCAAACGAAGCTTTCTTT; CDR3 protein: CASSYSSNEAFF
D gene: TRBD2; V gene: TRBV3-1; clone size: many; J gene: TRBJ2-7; CDR3 DNA: TGTGCCAGCAGCCAACCCAACCTAGCGGCCCGCCCCAACGAGCAGTACTTC; CDR3 protein: CASSQPNLAARPNEQYF
D gene: TRBD1; V gene: TRBV4-1; clone size: few; J gene: TRBJ1-1; CDR3 DNA: TGCGCCAGCAGCGGGGGACAGGGGGCAGTCACTGAAGCTTTCTTT; CDR3 protein: CASSGGQGAVTEAFF
D gene: -; V gene: TRBV9; clone size: few; J gene: TRBJ1-2; CDR3 DNA: TGTGCCAGCAGCGTAGACACAGGGCACTATGGCTACACCTTC; CDR3 protein: CASSVDTGHYGYTF
D gene: TRBD2; V gene: TRBV7-2; clone size: many; J gene: TRBJ2-7; CDR3 DNA: TGTGCCAGCAGCTTAGGGTCTAGCGGCAGCTCCTACGAGCAGTACTTC; CDR3 protein: CASSLGSSGSSYEQYF
D gene: TRBD1; V gene: TRBV6-2/TRBV6-3; clone size: many; J gene: TRBJ1-1; CDR3 DNA: TGTGCCAGCAGTTACCCTGGACAGGGGGAGGGGAAAACTGAAGCTTTCTTT; CDR3 protein: CASSYPGQGEGKTEAFF
D gene: TRBD1; V gene: TRBV11-2; clone size: -; J gene: TRBJ1-2; CDR3 DNA: TGTGCCAGCAGCATGGGACAGGGACTTGTTGGCTACACCTTC; CDR3 protein: CASSMGQGLVGYTF
D gene: TRBD2; V gene: TRBV29-1; clone size: many; J gene: TRBJ2-2; CDR3 DNA: TGCAGCGCTGAAGGGACTAGCTTTACCGGGGAGCTGTTTTTT; CDR3 protein: CSAEGTSFTGELFF
D gene: -; V gene: TRBV11-3; clone size: many; J gene: TRBJ2-1; CDR3 DNA: TGTGCCAGCAGGTATAGTCACTACAATGAGCAGTTCTTC; CDR3 protein: CASRYSHYNEQFF
D gene: -; V gene: TRBV9; clone size: many; J gene: TRBJ2-7; CDR3 DNA: TGTGCCAGCAGCGTAGACAGTTCCCCCTACGAGCAGTACTTC; CDR3 protein: CASSVDSSPYEQYF
D gene: -; V gene: TRBV10-3; clone size: few; J gene: TRBJ2-7; CDR3 DNA: TGTGCCATCAGTGAGTCCCCCCGGGAGCAGTACTTC; CDR3 protein: CAISESPREQYF
D gene: -; V gene: TRBV7-9; clone size: few; J gene: TRBJ1-2; CDR3 DNA: TGTGCCAGCAGCTTAGCGCAGAAGAGGGGAGAAGGCTACACCTTC; CDR3 protein: CASSLAQKRGEGYTF
D gene: TRBD2; V gene: TRBV29-1; clone size: -; J gene: TRBJ2-5; CDR3 DNA: TGCAGCGTTGAAGAACTCGGACTAGCGGGAGGGCCTTCGGAGACCCAGTACTTC; CDR3 protein: CSVEELGLAGGPSETQYF
D gene: TRBD2; V gene: TRBV20-1; clone size: many; J gene: TRBJ2-1; CDR3 DNA: TGCAGTGCTAGGGAAACTAGCGGGAGTGGAAATGAGCAGTTCTTC; CDR3 protein: CSARETSGSGNEQFF
D gene: TRBD1; V gene: TRBV6-1; clone size: many; J gene: TRBJ1-2; CDR3 DNA: TGTGCCAGCACCCAGGGACAGGGCGCAACTCGGTATGGCTACACCTTC; CDR3 protein: CASTQGQGATRYGYTF
D gene: -; V gene: TRBV11-2; clone size: -; J gene: TRBJ2-1; CDR3 DNA: TGTGCCAGCAGCTTAGACCCGGTGAGGGGGAATGAGCAGTTCTTC; CDR3 protein: CASSLDPVRGNEQFF
D gene: TRBD2; V gene: TRBV29-1; clone size: many; J gene: TRBJ2-5; CDR3 DNA: TGCAGCGTTGATGGAGCGGGGGCTGAGACCCAGTACTTC; CDR3 protein: CSVDGAGAETQYF
D gene: TRBD2; V gene: TRBV11-2; clone size: once; J gene: TRBJ2-7; CDR3 DNA: TGTGCCAGCAAGAGGGGGACTAGCGGGAGCGTCTACGAGCAGTACTTC; CDR3 protein: CASKRGTSGSVYEQYF
D gene: -; V gene: TRBV29-1; clone size: few; J gene: TRBJ2-7; CDR3 DNA: TGCAACTGCTCCTACGAGCAGTACTTC; CDR3 protein: CNCSYEQYF
D gene: -; V gene: TRBV5-1; clone size: -; J gene: TRBJ2-1; CDR3 DNA: TGCGTCAGCAGCGTGATGGCAGGGGCCCGCCCCTACAATGAGCAGTTCTTC; CDR3 protein: CVSSVMAGARPYNEQFF
D gene: -; V gene: TRBV5-5; clone size: many; J gene: TRBJ1-1; CDR3 DNA: TGTGCCAGCAGCTTTCGACAGGCGGACACTGAAGCTTTCTTT; CDR3 protein: CASSFRQADTEAFF
D gene: TRBD2; V gene: TRBV4-1; clone size: many; J gene: TRBJ2-1; CDR3 DNA: TGCGCCAGCAGCCAAGGGCTAGCGGGTAGCTCCTACAATGAGCAGTTCTTC; CDR3 protein: CASSQGLAGSSYNEQFF
D gene: -; V gene: TRBV5-1; clone size: many; J gene: TRBJ2-1; CDR3 DNA: TGCGCCAGCAGCTTGGTAGCCGGGAGCTCCTACAATGAGCAGTTCTTC; CDR3 protein: CASSLVAGSSYNEQFF
D gene: -; V gene: TRBV18; clone size: -; J gene: TRBJ1-1; CDR3 DNA: TGTGCCAGCTCACCGGGGGGGCGTGGGAACACTGAAGCTTTCTTT; CDR3 protein: CASSPGGRGNTEAFF
D gene: -; V gene: TRBV7-2; clone size: many; J gene: TRBJ1-1; CDR3 DNA: TGTGCCAGCAGCTTAGGGGCACAGGGCTTAATGAACACTGAAGCTTTCTTT; CDR3 protein: CASSLGAQGLMNTEAFF
D gene: -; V gene: TRBV20-1; clone size: many; J gene: TRBJ2-1; CDR3 DNA: TGCAGTGTCAGGTTAGCGGTCCCCCACTACAATGAGCAGTTCTTC; CDR3 protein: CSVRLAVPHYNEQFF
D gene: TRBD1; V gene: TRBV13; clone size: -; J gene: TRBJ2-5; CDR3 DNA: TGTGCCAGCAGCTTAGGAGGGACAGGGGCGTACTTC; CDR3 protein: CASSLGGTGAYF
D gene: -; V gene: TRBV3-1; clone size: many; J gene: TRBJ2-5; CDR3 DNA: TGTGCCAGCAGCCCCTCTTCCGGGACCCAGTACTTC; CDR3 protein: CASSPSSGTQYF
D gene: -; V gene: TRBV6-2/TRBV6-3; clone size: -; J gene: TRBJ1-1; CDR3 DNA: TGTGCCAGCAGTTATTGGGGCATGGACACTGAAGCTTTCTTT; CDR3 protein: CASSYWGMDTEAFF
D gene: -; V gene: TRBV30; clone size: many; J gene: TRBJ2-3; CDR3 DNA: TGTGCCTGCCTTGGGTTAGCGGGCACAGATACGCAGTATTTT; CDR3 protein: CACLGLAGTDTQYF
D gene: -; V gene: TRBV25-1; clone size: -; J gene: TRBJ2-2; CDR3 DNA: TGTGCCAGCAGTGCGTTTGCCGGGGAGCTGTTTTTT; CDR3 protein: CASSAFAGELFF
D gene: TRBD2; V gene: TRBV2; clone size: many; J gene: TRBJ2-1; CDR3 DNA: TGTGCCAGCAGTGGGACTAGAGGGACGGGGGAGCAGTTCTTC; CDR3 protein: CASSGTRGTGEQFF
D gene: -; V gene: TRBV29-1; clone size: many; J gene: TRBJ1-1; CDR3 DNA: TGCAGCGTTGAAGATACAGGAGCAGCTTTCTTT; CDR3 protein: CSVEDTGAAFF
D gene: -; V gene: TRBV27; clone size: many; J gene: TRBJ1-5; CDR3 DNA: TGTGCCAGCAGTTCCCGGGACACCCCCAATCAGCCCCAGCATTTT; CDR3 protein: CASSSRDTPNQPQHF
D gene: -; V gene: TRBV6-5; clone size: few; J gene: TRBJ1-2; CDR3 DNA: TGTGCCAGCAGTTACTCGTACCTCCGGGGGGTATGGGATGGCTACACCTTC; CDR3 protein: CASSYSYLRGVWDGYTF
D gene: TRBD1; V gene: TRBV5-1; clone size: many; J gene: TRBJ2-7; CDR3 DNA: TGCGCCAGCAGCTTGTTTCCGGGACAGAGCTCCTACGAGCAGTACTTC; CDR3 protein: CASSLFPGQSSYEQYF
D gene: -; V gene: TRBV10-3; clone size: -; J gene: TRBJ2-7; CDR3 DNA: TGTGCCATCAGTGAGTCTAGCTCAGGGATTGTCGAGCAGTACTTC; CDR3 protein: CAISESSSGIVEQYF
D gene: -; V gene: TRBV15; clone size: many; J gene: TRBJ1-2; CDR3 DNA: TGTGCCACCAGCAGAGATTTGGCAACTAACTATGGCTACACCTTC; CDR3 protein: CATSRDLATNYGYTF
D gene: TRBD1; V gene: TRBV24-1; clone size: -; J gene: TRBJ1-2; CDR3 DNA: TGTGCCACCAGTGCAGGGGGCGGTGGCTACACCTTC; CDR3 protein: CATSAGGGGYTF
D gene: TRBD2; V gene: TRBV3-1; clone size: many; J gene: TRBJ2-3; CDR3 DNA: TGTGCCAGCAGCCCGATAGCGGGAGGGCCTGCAGATACGCAGTATTTT; CDR3 protein: CASSPIAGGPADTQYF
D gene: TRBD1; V gene: TRBV6-1; clone size: many; J gene: TRBJ1-5; CDR3 DNA: TGTGCCAGCAGTTATAATGGACAGGCAGAGCCCCAGCATTTT; CDR3 protein: CASSYNGQAEPQHF
D gene: -; V gene: TRBV19; clone size: few; J gene: TRBJ1-5; CDR3 DNA: TGTGCCAGTAGTATCCCCGGAACAAAAGCGGGACAGCCCCAGCATTTT; CDR3 protein: CASSIPGTKAGQPQHF